This TCR beta chain was identified during a study of T-cell memory formation after mild COVID-19. Germline values: CDR1 MDHEN, CDR2 SYDVKM. The junction had 11 bases not matched to a gene; V was cut back by 4 bases and J by 6 bases. There are 16 residues in the CDR3. TCRdb reprocessed the 5' RACE reads with MiXCR, giving one entry per CDR3 protein. The sample contains about 620,000 distinct CDR3 sequences, about a sixth of which appear only once. This TCR was sampled from an adult woman who had mild COVID-19 (a few samples of this study predate the infection). Cell type and time point are not known. The chain links TRBV28 to TRBJ2-3, with TRBD1 matching 9 bases. Input material: PBMCs or a T cell subset sorted from them (not recorded which). The CDR3 here is CASSYPLGQGGDTQYF. CDR3 coding DNA: TGTGCCAGCAGTTACCCCCTGGGACAGGGCGGGGATACGCAGTATTTT.